This is a list of T cell receptor beta chains from one sample in a study of cytomegalovirus exposure and HLA in healthy donors. Profiling relied on immunoSEQ multiplex PCR, and the TCRdb table lists in-frame clones only, not all of them. The sample holds about 150,000 clones, more than 70% seen once. Sequencing was carried out using PBMCs. These receptors were taken from a man between 18 and 35 years old in good health and CMV-seropositive. CDR3s include the opening cysteine and the closing phenylalanine or tryptophan. Fields, in order: clone size, V gene, D gene, J gene, CDR3 DNA, CDR3 protein. A D gene is named only where the DNA matches it firmly. Some rows mark clone size as missing; the rest say once, few, many or name a class of expanded clone.

once	TRBV6-5	TRBD2	TRBJ2-1	TGTGCCAGCAGTTACTCGACAGCGGGAAGGGATTACGAGCAGTTCTTC	CASSYSTAGRDYEQFF
NA	TRBV6-1	TRBD2	TRBJ2-7	TGTGCCAGCAGTAAAGGACTAGCGGGAGACGAGCAGTACTTC	CASSKGLAGDEQYF
NA	TRBV4-2	TRBD1	TRBJ1-1	TGTGCCAGCAGCCACCCCCCTCGGGACAGTGAAGCTTTCTTT	CASSHPPRDSEAFF
NA	TRBV5-4	NA	TRBJ1-1	TGTGCCAGCACTCCCGGAGGTCCGGGGAGAGAGACTGAAGCTTTCTTT	CASTPGGPGRETEAFF
NA	TRBV6-6	TRBD2	TRBJ2-7	TGTGCCAGCAGTTACGGTAGCGGGAGCTTCGAGCAGTACTTC	CASSYGSGSFEQYF
once	TRBV19	TRBD2	TRBJ2-3	TGTGCCAGTAGTATTTCTAGCGGAACGCAGTATTTT	CASSISSGTQYF
NA	TRBV18	TRBD2	TRBJ2-7	TGTGCCAGCTCACCTTTGGGACTAGCGGCGAACACTCCTACCTACGAGCAGTACTTC	CASSPLGLAANTPTYEQYF
NA	TRBV18	TRBD2	TRBJ2-1	TGTGCCAGCTCACCCAGGACTAGCGGGAGTTACAATGAGCAGTTCTTC	CASSPRTSGSYNEQFF
NA	TRBV4-1	TRBD1	TRBJ2-1	TGCGCCAGCAGCCAGGGGGACAGCCTCAATGAGCAGTTCTTC	CASSQGDSLNEQFF
NA	TRBV11-2	NA	TRBJ1-2	TGTGCCAGCAGCCCCGCTGGGGGGGACGGCTACACCTTC	CASSPAGGDGYTF
NA	TRBV11-1	NA	TRBJ2-2	TGTGCCAGCAGCTTATGGAGCACCGGGGAGCTGTTTTTT	CASSLWSTGELFF
NA	TRBV30	TRBD2	TRBJ2-4	TGTGCCTGGACGGGGAGCGGGGGCATTCAGTACTTC	CAWTGSGGIQYF
NA	TRBV18	TRBD1	TRBJ1-1	TGTGCCAGCTCACTAGGGACAGGGGGACCTGAAGCTTTCTTT	CASSLGTGGPEAFF
NA	TRBV19	NA	TRBJ2-1	TGTGCCAGTAGTATAGCCCCTCCCGGGACTTACAATGAGCAGTTCTTC	CASSIAPPGTYNEQFF
NA	TRBV7-9	TRBD2	TRBJ2-3	TGTGCCAGCAGCTTGGCCTCTAGCGGCGGGGTGCAGTATTTT	CASSLASSGGVQYF
few	TRBV29-1	NA	TRBJ1-2	TGCAGCGTTGTGGCCCGTAACAAGATCTCCGAGGCTAACTATGGCTACACCTTC	CSVVARNKISEANYGYTF